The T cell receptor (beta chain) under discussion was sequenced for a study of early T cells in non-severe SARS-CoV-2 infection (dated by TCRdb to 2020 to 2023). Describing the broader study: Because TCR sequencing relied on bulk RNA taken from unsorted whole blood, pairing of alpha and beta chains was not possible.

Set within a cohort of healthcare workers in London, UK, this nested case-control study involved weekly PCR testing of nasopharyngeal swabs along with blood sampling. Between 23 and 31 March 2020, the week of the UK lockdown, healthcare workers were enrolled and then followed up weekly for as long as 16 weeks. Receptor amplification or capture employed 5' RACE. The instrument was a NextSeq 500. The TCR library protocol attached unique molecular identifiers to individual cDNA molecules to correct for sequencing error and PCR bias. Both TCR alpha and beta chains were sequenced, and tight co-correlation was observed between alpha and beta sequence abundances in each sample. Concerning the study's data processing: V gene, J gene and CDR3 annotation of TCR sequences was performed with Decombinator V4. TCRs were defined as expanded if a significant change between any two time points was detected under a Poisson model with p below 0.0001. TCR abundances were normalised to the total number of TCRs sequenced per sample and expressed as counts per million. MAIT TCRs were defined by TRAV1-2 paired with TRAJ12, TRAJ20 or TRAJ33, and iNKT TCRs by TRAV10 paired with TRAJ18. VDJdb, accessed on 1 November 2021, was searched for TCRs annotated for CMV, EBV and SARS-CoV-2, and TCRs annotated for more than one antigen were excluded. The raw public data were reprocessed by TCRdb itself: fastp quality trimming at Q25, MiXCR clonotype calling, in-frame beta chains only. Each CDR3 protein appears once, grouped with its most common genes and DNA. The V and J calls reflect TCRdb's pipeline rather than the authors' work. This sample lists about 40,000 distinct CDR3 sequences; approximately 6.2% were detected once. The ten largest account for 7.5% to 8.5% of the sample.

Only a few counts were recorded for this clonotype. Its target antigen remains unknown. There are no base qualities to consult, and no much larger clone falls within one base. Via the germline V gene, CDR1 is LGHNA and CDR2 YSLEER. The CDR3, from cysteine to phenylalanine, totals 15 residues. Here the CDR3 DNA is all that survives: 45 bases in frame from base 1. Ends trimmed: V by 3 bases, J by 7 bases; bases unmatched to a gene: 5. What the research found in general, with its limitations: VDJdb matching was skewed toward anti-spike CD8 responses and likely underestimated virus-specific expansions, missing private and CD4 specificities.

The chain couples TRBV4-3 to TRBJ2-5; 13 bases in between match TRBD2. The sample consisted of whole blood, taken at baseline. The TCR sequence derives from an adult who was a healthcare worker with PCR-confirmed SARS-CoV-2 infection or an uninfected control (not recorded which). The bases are TGCGCCAGCAGCCAGGTCACTAGCGGGGGGGGGACCCAGTACTTC. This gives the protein CASSQVTSGGGTQYF.